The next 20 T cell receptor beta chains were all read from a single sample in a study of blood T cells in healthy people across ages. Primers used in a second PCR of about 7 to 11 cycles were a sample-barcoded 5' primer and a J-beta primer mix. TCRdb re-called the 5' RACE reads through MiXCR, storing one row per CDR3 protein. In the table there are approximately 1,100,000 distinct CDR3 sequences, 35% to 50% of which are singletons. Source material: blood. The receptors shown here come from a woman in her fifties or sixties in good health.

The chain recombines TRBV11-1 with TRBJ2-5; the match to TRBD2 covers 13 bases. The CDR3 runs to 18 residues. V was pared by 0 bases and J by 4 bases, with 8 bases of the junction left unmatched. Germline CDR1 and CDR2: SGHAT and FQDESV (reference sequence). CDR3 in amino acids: CASSLATSGRSKRETQYF. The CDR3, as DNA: TGTGCCAGCAGCTTAGCGACTAGCGGGAGGAGCAAGCGAGAGACCCAGTACTTC.

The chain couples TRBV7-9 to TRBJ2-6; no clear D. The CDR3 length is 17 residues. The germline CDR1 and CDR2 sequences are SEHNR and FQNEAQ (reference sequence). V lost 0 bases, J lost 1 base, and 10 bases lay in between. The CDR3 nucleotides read TGTGCCAGCAGCTTAGCGCGGCGAGGTTCTGGGGCCAACGTCCTGACTTTC. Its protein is CASSLARRGSGANVLTF.

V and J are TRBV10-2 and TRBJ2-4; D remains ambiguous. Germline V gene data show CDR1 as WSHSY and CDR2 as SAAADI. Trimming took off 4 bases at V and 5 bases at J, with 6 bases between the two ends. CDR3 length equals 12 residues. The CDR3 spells CASSAQENIQYF. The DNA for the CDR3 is TGCGCCAGCAGTGCCCAAGAAAACATTCAGTACTTC.

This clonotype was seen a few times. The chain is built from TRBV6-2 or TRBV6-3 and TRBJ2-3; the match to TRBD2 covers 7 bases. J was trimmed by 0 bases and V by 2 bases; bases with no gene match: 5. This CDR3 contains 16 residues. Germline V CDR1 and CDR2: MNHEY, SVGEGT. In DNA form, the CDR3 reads TGTGCCAGCAGTTACCCCCTAGCGGCTAGCACAGATACGCAGTATTTT. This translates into CASSYPLAASTDTQYF.

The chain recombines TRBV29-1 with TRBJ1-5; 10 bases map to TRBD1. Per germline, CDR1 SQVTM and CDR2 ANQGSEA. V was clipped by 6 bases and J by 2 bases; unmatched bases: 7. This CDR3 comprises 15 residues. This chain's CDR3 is CSVSTGTGGNQPQHF. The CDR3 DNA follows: TGCAGCGTATCGACCGGGACAGGGGGCAATCAGCCCCAGCATTTT.

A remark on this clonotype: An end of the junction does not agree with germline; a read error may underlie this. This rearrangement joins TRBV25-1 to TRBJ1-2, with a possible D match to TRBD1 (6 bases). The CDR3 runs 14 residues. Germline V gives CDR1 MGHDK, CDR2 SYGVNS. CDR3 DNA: TGTGTCAGCAGTGAATGGCAGGGGAACTATGGCTACACCTTC. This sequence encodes CVSSEWQGNYGYTF.

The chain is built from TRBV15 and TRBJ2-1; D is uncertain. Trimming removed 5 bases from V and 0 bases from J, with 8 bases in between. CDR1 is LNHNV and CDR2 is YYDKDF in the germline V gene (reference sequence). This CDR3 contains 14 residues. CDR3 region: CATSGPSSYNEQFF. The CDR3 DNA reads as TGTGCCACCAGCGGGCCGAGCTCCTACAATGAGCAGTTCTTC.

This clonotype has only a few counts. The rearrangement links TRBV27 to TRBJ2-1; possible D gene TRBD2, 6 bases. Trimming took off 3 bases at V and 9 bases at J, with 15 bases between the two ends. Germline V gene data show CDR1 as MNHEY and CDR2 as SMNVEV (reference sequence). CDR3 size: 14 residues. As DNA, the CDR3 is TGTGCCAGCAGTTTCCGACTAGGAATGGGTGAGCAGTTCTTC. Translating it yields CASSFRLGMGEQFF.

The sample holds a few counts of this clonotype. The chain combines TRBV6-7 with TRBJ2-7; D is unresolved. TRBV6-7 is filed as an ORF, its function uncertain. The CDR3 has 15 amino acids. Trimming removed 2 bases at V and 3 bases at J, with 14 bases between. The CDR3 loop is CASSYQSSGFYEQYF. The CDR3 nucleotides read TGTGCCAGCAGTTACCAGTCTTCAGGCTTCTACGAGCAGTACTTC.

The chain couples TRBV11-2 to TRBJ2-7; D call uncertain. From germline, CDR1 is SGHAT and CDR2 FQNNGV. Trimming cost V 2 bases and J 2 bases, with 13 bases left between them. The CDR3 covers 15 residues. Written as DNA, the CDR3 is TGTGCCAGCAGCTTATCTATCGCCCGTACCTACGAGCAGTACTTC. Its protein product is CASSLSIARTYEQYF.

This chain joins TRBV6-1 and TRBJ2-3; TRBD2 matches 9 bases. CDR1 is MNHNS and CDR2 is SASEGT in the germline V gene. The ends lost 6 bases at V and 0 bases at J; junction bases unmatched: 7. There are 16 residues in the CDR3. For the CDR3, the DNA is TGTGCCAGCAGCGCGAAGACTAGCGGTAGCACAGATACGCAGTATTTT. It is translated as CASSAKTSGSTDTQYF.

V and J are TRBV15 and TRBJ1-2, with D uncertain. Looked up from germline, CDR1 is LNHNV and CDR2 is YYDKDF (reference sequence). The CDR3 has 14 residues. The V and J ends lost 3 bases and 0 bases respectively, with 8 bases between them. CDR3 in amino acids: CATSSLTANYGYTF. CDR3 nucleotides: TGTGCCACCAGCAGCCTTACAGCTAACTATGGCTACACCTTC.

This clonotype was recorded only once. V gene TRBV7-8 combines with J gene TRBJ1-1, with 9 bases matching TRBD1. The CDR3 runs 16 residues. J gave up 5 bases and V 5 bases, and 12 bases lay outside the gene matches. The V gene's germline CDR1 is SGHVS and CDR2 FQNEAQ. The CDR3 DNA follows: TGTGCCAGCAGCCCTCTTAACCGACAGGGGGGTACTGAAGCTTTCTTT. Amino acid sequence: CASSPLNRQGGTEAFF.

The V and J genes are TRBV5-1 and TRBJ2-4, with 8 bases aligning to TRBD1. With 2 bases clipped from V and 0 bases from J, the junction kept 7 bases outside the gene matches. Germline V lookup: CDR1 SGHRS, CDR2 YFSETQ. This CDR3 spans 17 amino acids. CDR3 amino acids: CASSLRTGNGAKNIQYF. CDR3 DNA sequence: TGCGCCAGCAGCTTAAGGACAGGGAATGGAGCCAAAAACATTCAGTACTTC.

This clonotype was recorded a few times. The CDR3 region is CASSRGEENTEAFF. The CDR3, as DNA: TGTGCCAGCAGCCGGGGAGAGGAGAACACTGAAGCTTTCTTT. The gene calls are TRBV12-3 or TRBV12-4 and TRBJ1-1; D not certain. V dropped 6 bases and J dropped 1 base, with 12 bases sitting between them. The CDR3 covers 14 residues.

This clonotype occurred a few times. CDR3 loop: CASSLLRLATSGNEQFF. CDR3 nucleotides: TGTGCCAGCAGCCTATTGCGACTAGCGACTTCGGGAAATGAGCAGTTCTTC. This rearrangement joins TRBV28 to TRBJ2-1; 8 bases match TRBD2. Germline lookup yields CDR1 MDHEN and CDR2 SYDVKM. There are 17 residues in the CDR3. Trimming took 6 bases from V and 7 from J; bases not matched to a gene: 17.

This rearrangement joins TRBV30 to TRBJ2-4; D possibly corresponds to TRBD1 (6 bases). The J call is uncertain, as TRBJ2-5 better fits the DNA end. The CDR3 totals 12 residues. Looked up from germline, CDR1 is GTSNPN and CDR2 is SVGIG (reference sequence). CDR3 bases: TGTGCCTGGAGGGGACAACAAGAGACCCAGTACTTC. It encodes CAWRGQQETQYF.

The CDR3 region has the DNA TGCAGTGCTAGATCCCCTAGCGGGAGGGCCGGAGAGACCCAGTACTTC. This codes for CSARSPSGRAGETQYF. The chain recombines TRBV20-1 with TRBJ2-5; 12 nucleotides match TRBD2. The V gene's germline CDR1 is DFQATT and CDR2 SNEGSKA (reference sequence). The CDR3 totals 16 residues. J gave up 4 bases and V 2 bases, and 8 bases lay outside the gene matches.

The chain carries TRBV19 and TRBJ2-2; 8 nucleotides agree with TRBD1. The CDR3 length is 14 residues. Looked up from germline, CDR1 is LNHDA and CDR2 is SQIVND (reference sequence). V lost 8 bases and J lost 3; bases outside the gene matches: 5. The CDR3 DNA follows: TGTGCCAGTGGAAAACAGGGGGACACCGGGGAGCTGTTTTTT. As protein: CASGKQGDTGELFF.

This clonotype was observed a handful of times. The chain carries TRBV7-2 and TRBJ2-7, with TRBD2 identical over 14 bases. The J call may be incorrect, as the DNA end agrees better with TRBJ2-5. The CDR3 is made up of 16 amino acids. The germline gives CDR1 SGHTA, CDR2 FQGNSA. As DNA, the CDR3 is TGTGCCAGCACGGGAGGGGGACTAGCGGGAGCTGGGACCCAGTACTTC. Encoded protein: CASTGGGLAGAGTQYF.